The 14 T cell receptor beta chains in this list originate from one sample, sequenced in a study of blood T cell repertoires in COVID-19. TCRdb's copy holds only in-frame clones and misses some; the assay was immunoSEQ multiplex PCR. The sample gives over 50,000 clones, 65% to 80% of which show up once; 14% to 15% is in the top ten. Sequences were obtained from peripheral blood. The receptors stem from a human donor with active or convalescent COVID-19. The donor label of this sample is uncertain.

The chain is built from TRBV14 and TRBJ2-7; D is possibly TRBD1 (5 bases). There are 16 residues in the CDR3. Germline V gene data show CDR1 as SGHDN and CDR2 as FVKESK. Trimming removed 2 bases from V and 5 bases from J, with 19 bases in between. The CDR3 loop reads CASSQYEGAPSDEQYF. CDR3 DNA: TGTGCCAGCAGCCAATATGAAGGGGCCCCTTCCGACGAGCAGTACTTC.

The chain links TRBV5-1 to TRBJ2-3; 8 bases map to TRBD1. V lost 0 bases and J lost 2; bases outside the gene matches: 5. CDR1 and CDR2 (germline): SGHRS, YFSETQ. The CDR3 has 16 residues. The CDR3 reads CASSLGQGTHTDTQYF. The CDR3 DNA sequence: TGCGCCAGCAGCTTGGGACAGGGGACCCACACAGATACGCAGTATTTT.

The CDR3 bases are TGTGCCAGCAGCTTGGCAGGGGTTAAGGGCTACACCTTC. This codes for CASSLAGVKGYTF. V usage is TRBV7-2 and J usage is TRBJ1-2, with D tentatively TRBD1 (6 bases). V lost 3 bases, J lost 8 bases, and 13 bases lay in between. The CDR3 covers 13 residues. Looked up from germline, CDR1 is SGHTA and CDR2 is FQGNSA.

V usage is TRBV4-1 and J usage is TRBJ2-7; no definite D call. V was cut by 1 base and J by 5 bases, with 9 bases left in between. From germline, CDR1 is MGHRA and CDR2 YSYEKL. This CDR3 is built from 13 residues. In nucleotides, the CDR3 is TGCGCCAGCAGCCAAGGTCCGGAGAACGAGCAGTACTTC. It codes for CASSQGPENEQYF.

Worth noting for this clone: This CDR3 is also generated by other DNA sequences in the sample. The rearrangement joins TRBV7-6 to TRBJ1-4; D remains ambiguous. Trimming took off 4 bases at V and 8 bases at J, with 8 bases between the two ends. Germline CDR1 SGHVS, CDR2 FNYEAQ. This CDR3 spans 12 amino acids. The CDR3 protein is CASSSRREKLFF. The CDR3 DNA is TGTGCCAGCAGCTCTAGGCGCGAAAAACTGTTTTTT.

Only one count was recorded for this clone. The rearrangement joins TRBV5-6 to TRBJ2-3, with 13 bases aligning to TRBD2. The CDR3 runs 19 residues. The junction had 12 bases not matched to a gene; V was cut back by 5 bases and J by 0 bases. Germline V lookup: CDR1 SGHDT, CDR2 YYEEEE. The CDR3 DNA is TGTGCCAGCAGAAAACCCGGGACTAGCGGGGACCCTAGCACAGATACGCAGTATTTT. Its translation: CASRKPGTSGDPSTDTQYF.

The chain carries TRBV19 and TRBJ2-6; D possibly corresponds to TRBD2 (5 bases). Germline V gives CDR1 LNHDA, CDR2 SQIVND (reference sequence). The germline V and J ends were trimmed by 5 bases and 0 bases, with 14 bases remaining between them. The CDR3 covers 17 residues. CDR3 sequence: CASSPPKGLSGANVLTF. The CDR3 DNA reads as TGTGCCAGTAGTCCGCCGAAAGGACTCTCTGGGGCCAACGTCCTGACTTTC.

V gene TRBV6-6 combines with J gene TRBJ1-3; 7 bases match TRBD1. V lost 5 bases and J lost 0; bases outside the gene matches: 1. The CDR3 spans 14 residues. Germline lookup yields CDR1 MNHNY and CDR2 SVGAGI (reference sequence). CDR3 protein: CASSRDSSGNTIYF. Written as DNA, the CDR3 is TGTGCCAGCAGTCGGGACAGCTCTGGAAACACCATATATTTT.

The V gene is TRBV7-9, the J gene TRBJ1-4, with 12 positions matching TRBD1. CDR1 is SEHNR and CDR2 is FQNEAQ in the germline V gene (reference sequence). V was clipped by 5 bases and J by 8 bases; unmatched bases: 6. The CDR3 spans 15 residues. CDR3 DNA sequence: TGTGCCAGCAGCCCGGGACAGGGGGCGCGAGAAAAACTGTTTTTT. Amino acids: CASSPGQGAREKLFF.

This chain links TRBV18 with TRBJ2-1; TRBD2 matches 10 bases. CDR1 and CDR2 from the germline V gene are KGHSH and LQKENI. This CDR3 has 18 amino acids. Trimming took 3 bases from V and 9 from J; bases not matched to a gene: 17. As DNA, the CDR3 is TGTGCCAGCTCACCCCAGCCCCAAGCGGGAGGGATGAGTGGTGAGCAGTTCTTC. This encodes CASSPQPQAGGMSGEQFF.

The V and J genes are TRBV20-1 and TRBJ1-1; D call uncertain. Germline CDR1 DFQATT, CDR2 SNEGSKA (reference sequence). Trimming pared 6 bases from V and 4 bases from J, leaving 9 bases between. The CDR3 loop spans 11 amino acids. The CDR3 region has the DNA TGCAGTGCGCGGCCGGGCACTGAAGCTTTCTTT. It is translated as CSARPGTEAFF.

This chain links TRBV12-3 or TRBV12-4 with TRBJ2-3; 7 bases match TRBD1. With V trimmed by 6 bases and J by 2 bases, 2 bases remained unmatched. This CDR3 comprises 13 residues. CDR3 residues: CASRQGYTDTQYF. The DNA of the CDR3 is TGTGCCAGCAGACAGGGGTACACAGATACGCAGTATTTT.

In this sample, this clone turned up a few times. V usage is TRBV12-2 and J usage is TRBJ2-7; TRBD1, as called in the table, went unchecked against the DNA. TRBV12-2 is shown as a pseudogene. The CDR3 has 15 residues. The CDR3 spells CASRLVDRGNHEQYF. The CDR3 region has the DNA TGTGCAAGTCGCCTTGTGGACAGGGGTAATCACGAGCAGTACTTC.

The rearrangement uses TRBV6-6 and TRBJ1-4; D not certain. Deletions cut 7 bases from V and 4 bases from J, with 13 bases between. Germline CDR1 MNHNY, CDR2 SVGAGI (reference sequence). CDR3 length: 14 amino acids. CDR3 nucleotides: TGTGCCAGCACCTCCGGAGAGCTTAATGAAAAACTGTTTTTT. This sequence encodes CASTSGELNEKLFF.